The clone carrying this T cell receptor (beta chain) was seen only a few times. What it binds is unknown. Investigators took approximately 10 milliliters of peripheral blood from every donor. Each sample had at least 6 million PBMCs isolated. CDR3 length: 16 amino acids. V shed 0 bases, J shed 1 base, and the junction held 2 bases outside the gene matches. Germline loops: CDR1 MNHEY, CDR2 SVGEGT. These data originate in a study of blood T cells in healthy people across ages. The study's findings and limits: Per million T cells, TCR beta diversity dropped about linearly as age rose.

Sample-barcoded 5' priming and a J-beta primer mix drove a second PCR of about 6 to 11 cycles. TCRdb processed the 5' RACE reads anew with MiXCR; each CDR3 protein has one entry. The sample shows 1,500,000 or so distinct CDR3 sequences, under 55% of them seen only once. The sample taken for sequencing was blood. This rearrangement joins TRBV6-2 or TRBV6-3 to TRBJ2-2, with 7 bases that match TRBD2. The receptor comes from a woman aged 18-30 years in good health. The CDR3 DNA reads as TGTGCCAGCAGTTACTCAGGCGGGGGGAACACCGGGGAGCTGTTTTTT. Translation: CASSYSGGGNTGELFF.